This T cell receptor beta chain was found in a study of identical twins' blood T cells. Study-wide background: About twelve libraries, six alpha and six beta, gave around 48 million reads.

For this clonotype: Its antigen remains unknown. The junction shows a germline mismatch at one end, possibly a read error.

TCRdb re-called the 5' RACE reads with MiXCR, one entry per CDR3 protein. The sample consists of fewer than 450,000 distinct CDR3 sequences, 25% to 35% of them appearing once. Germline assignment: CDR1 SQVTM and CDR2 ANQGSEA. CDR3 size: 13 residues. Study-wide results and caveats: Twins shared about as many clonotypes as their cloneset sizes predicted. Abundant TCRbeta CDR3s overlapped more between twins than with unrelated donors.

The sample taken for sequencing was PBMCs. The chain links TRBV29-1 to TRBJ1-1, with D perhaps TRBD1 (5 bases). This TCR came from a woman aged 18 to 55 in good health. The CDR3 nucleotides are TGCAGCGTCACAACACCCGGGGGGACTGAATCTTTCTTT. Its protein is CSVTTPGGTESFF.